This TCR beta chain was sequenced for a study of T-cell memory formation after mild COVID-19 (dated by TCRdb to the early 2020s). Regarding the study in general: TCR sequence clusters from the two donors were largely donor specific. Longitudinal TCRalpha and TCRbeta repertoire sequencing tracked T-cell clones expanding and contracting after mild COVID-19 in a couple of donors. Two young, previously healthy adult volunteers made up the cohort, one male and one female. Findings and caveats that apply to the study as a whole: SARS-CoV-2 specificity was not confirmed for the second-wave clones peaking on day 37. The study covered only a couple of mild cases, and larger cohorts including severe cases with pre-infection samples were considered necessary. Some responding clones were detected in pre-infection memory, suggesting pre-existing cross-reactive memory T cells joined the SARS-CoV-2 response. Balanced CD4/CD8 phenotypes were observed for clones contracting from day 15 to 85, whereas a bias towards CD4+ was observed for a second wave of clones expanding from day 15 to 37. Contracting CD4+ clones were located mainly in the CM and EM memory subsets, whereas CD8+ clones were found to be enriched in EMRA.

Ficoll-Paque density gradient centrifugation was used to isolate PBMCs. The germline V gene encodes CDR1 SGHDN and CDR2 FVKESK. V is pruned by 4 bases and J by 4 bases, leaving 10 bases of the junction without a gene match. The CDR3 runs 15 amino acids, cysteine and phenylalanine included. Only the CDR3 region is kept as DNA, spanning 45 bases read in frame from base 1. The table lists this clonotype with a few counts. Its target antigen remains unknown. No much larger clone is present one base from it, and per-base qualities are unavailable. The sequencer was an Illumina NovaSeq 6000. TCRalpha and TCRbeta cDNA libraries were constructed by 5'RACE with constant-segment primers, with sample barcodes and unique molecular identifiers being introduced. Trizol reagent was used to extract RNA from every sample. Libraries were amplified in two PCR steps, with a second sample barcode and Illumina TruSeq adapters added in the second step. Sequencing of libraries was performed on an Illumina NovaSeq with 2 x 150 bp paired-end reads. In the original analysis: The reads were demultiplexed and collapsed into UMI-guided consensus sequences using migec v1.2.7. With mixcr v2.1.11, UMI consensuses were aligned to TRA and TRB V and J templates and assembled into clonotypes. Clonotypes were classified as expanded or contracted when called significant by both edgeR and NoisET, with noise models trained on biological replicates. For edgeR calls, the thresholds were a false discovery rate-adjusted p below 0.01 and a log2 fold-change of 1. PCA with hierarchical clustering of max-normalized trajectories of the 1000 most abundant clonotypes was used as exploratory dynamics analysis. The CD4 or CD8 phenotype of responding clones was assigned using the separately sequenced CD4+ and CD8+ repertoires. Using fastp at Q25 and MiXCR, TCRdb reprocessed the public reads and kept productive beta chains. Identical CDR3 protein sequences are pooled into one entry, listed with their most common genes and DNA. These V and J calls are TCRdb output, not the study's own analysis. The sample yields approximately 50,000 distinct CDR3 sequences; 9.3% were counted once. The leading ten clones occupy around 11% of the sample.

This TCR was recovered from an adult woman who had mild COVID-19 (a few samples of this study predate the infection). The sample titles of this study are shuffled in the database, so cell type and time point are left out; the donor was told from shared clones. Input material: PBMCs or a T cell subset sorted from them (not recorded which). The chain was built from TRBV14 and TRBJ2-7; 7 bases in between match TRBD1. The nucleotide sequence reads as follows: TGTGCCAGCAGCCCCCGAGTAGGGGGCGGTTACGAGCAGTACTTC. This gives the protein CASSPRVGGGYEQYF.